The T cell receptor beta chain described here comes from a study of Tregs in tolerant kidney transplant recipients. Overall study context: After more than five days with irradiated graft donor PBMCs, CFSE-labeled recipient PBMCs were FACS-sorted. Study-level findings and limits: Findings come from small patient numbers and require larger validation. Tregs expanded with activated donor B cells seemed most donor-specific.

Data came from immunoSEQ multiplex PCR; TCRdb stores just in-frame clones and leaves some out. This table holds 9,400 or so clones, approximately 46% found once. The V segment lost 7 bases and the J segment 4 bases; nucleotides outside the gene matches: 4. Germline V gives CDR1 MNHEY, CDR2 SVGAGI. This CDR3 contains 13 residues. On this clone itself: Its antigen is not known.

The receptor comes from a human donor in good health. The genes are TRBV6-5 and TRBJ1-2; 9 positions match TRBD1. The sequencing input was CD4+ T cells from blood cultured with allogeneic cells. CDR3 nucleotide sequence: TGTGCCAGCACCACAGGGGGCGTCTATGGCTACACCTTC. It codes for CASTTGGVYGYTF.